The entry below gives a single T cell receptor (beta chain) sequence along with its context. The target antigen is unknown. The naive CD8 subset, CD45RO-negative cells positively selected for CCR7, excluded terminally differentiated effector memory CD45RA+ cells. This sample stems from a study of shared clonotypes between healthy human individuals. Study in general: Per donor, CD8 memory used one plate, CD8 naive used two, CD4 memory used three and CD4 naive used three.

Study findings and constraints: Memory subsets generally showed smaller estimated richness than naive subsets did.

Genomic DNA from each subset was divided evenly over several immunoSEQ plates. Sorted-subset replicate PCR reactions contained approximately 190 ng DNA, corresponding to some 29,000 T cell genomes. The assay was immunoSEQ multiplex PCR, and TCRdb's table has in-frame clones only and misses some. The table lists about 2,200,000 clones, 85% to 95% of them singletons, with 1.5% to 2% in the top ten. Germline CDR1 is MNHNS and CDR2 is SASEGT. V was cut by 2 bases and J by 0 bases, with 14 bases left in between. CDR3 size: 16 residues. The sample consisted of naive CD8+ T cells from PBMCs. The source of this sequence is a man aged 18-30 years in good health. Some clones in this sample may be carry-over from other donors' samples. This chain uses TRBV6-1 with TRBJ2-7; a possible D gene is TRBD1 (5 bases). As DNA, the CDR3 is TGTGCCAGCAGTGAAAGGGGCAGCATCCCCTCCTACGAGCAGTACTTC. Amino acids: CASSERGSIPSYEQYF.